In its sample, the clone carrying this T cell receptor (beta chain) was seen a few times. It was with a sample-barcoded 5' primer and a J-beta primer mix that a second PCR of about 6 to 12 cycles was run. Each TCR beta cDNA got a 12-nucleotide random molecular identifier. Via MiXCR, TCRdb re-called the 5' RACE reads, giving one row per CDR3 protein. This sample has 850,000 to 1,300,000 distinct CDR3 sequences, with more than 35% found just once. The entry originates in a study of blood T cells in healthy people across ages. This clonotype originated in a woman aged 60 to 75 in good health. The sequenced material came from blood.

The CDR3 is CSVVWALETQYF. CDR3 sequence (DNA): TGCAGCGTTGTCTGGGCGTTGGAGACCCAGTACTTC. The chain recombines TRBV29-1 with TRBJ2-5; no clear D gene. The germline CDR1 and CDR2 sequences are SQVTM and ANQGSEA. Trimming cost V 4 bases and J 5 bases, with 11 bases left between them. This CDR3 is built from 12 residues.